This entry lists 2 T cell receptor beta chains sequenced from one sample in a study of T cell changes during pregnancy in multiple sclerosis. The repertoire was sequenced with immunoSEQ multiplex PCR; TCRdb's copy has only in-frame clones and lacks some. Of about 59,000 clones listed, 80% to 95% are singletons. The material was peripheral blood, obtained in the third trimester of pregnancy. Every receptor here comes from a female donor in good health, enrolled as a control in a pregnancy study.

The chain has TRBV7-9 and TRBJ1-1; 8 bases line up with TRBD1. The germline gives CDR1 SEHNR, CDR2 FQNEAQ (reference sequence). There are 13 residues in the CDR3. V was clipped by 6 bases and J by 3 bases; unmatched bases: 3. As DNA, the CDR3 is TGTGCCAGCAGAACAGGGGGGTACACTGAAGCTTTCTTT. This encodes CASRTGGYTEAFF.

The gene calls are TRBV5-1 and TRBJ2-7, with a possible D match to TRBD2 (6 bases). Trimming stripped 0 bases from V and 0 bases from J, with 10 bases between. In germline, CDR1 is SGHRS, CDR2 YFSETQ. This CDR3 is built from 15 residues. CDR3 amino acids: CASSLVGGGSYEQYF. CDR3 bases: TGCGCCAGCAGCTTGGTCGGGGGTGGCTCCTACGAGCAGTACTTC. The whole variable domain, filled in from reference TRBV5-1 and TRBJ2-7, reads KAGVTQTPRYLIKTRGQQVTLSCSPISGHRSVSWYQQTPGQGLQFLFEYFSETQRNKGNFPGRFSGRQFSNSRSEMNVSTLELGDSALYLCASSLVGGGSYEQYFGPGTRLTVT.